Below are 8 T cell receptor beta chains sequenced from a single sample in a study of cytomegalovirus exposure and HLA in healthy donors. With 60 Vbeta and 13 Jbeta primers, the PCR was carried out. The method was immunoSEQ multiplex PCR; TCRdb's version includes in-frame clones alone and lacks a portion of them. The table lists about 150,000 clones, approximately 72% of them singletons. Sequenced sample: PBMCs. These receptors all come from a man in his forties or fifties in good health and CMV-seronegative.

V gene TRBV6-5 combines with J gene TRBJ1-1; no definite D call. Germline V gene lookup returns CDR1 MNHEY and CDR2 SVGAGI. This CDR3 is 11 amino acids long. The V and J ends lost 11 bases and 3 bases respectively, with 10 bases between them. The CDR3 region has the DNA TGTGCCTCCCGCTCGGACACTGAAGCTTTCTTT. It codes for CASRSDTEAFF.

V is TRBV29-1 and J is TRBJ2-3, with 7 bases that match TRBD2. V lost 3 bases, J lost 5 bases, and 8 bases stayed unmatched. Per the germline V gene, CDR1 is SQVTM and CDR2 is ANQGSEA. The CDR3 covers 14 residues. The CDR3 here is CSVDPAGVEDTQYF. The DNA for the CDR3 is TGCAGCGTTGATCCCGCGGGAGTGGAAGATACGCAGTATTTT.

Worth noting for this clone: An end of the junction differs from the germline gene, which may be a read error. The V gene is TRBV19, the J gene TRBJ1-5; no firm D call. Germline V gene lookup returns CDR1 LNHDA and CDR2 SQIVND (reference sequence). CDR3 length: 15 amino acids. The CDR3 sequence is CASSWARELNQPQNF. The CDR3, as DNA: TGTGCCAGTAGTTGGGCTAGGGAGTTGAATCAGCCCCAGAATTTT.

This chain joins TRBV29-1 and TRBJ2-1, with D maybe TRBD2 (5 bases). Per germline, CDR1 SQVTM and CDR2 ANQGSEA. The V and J ends lost 6 bases and 0 bases respectively, with 12 bases between them. The CDR3 is made up of 14 amino acids. For the CDR3, the DNA is TGCAGCGTAGACGCGGGTTTCTCCTACAATGAGCAGTTCTTC. It codes for CSVDAGFSYNEQFF.

The chain employs TRBV4-3 and TRBJ2-1, with 10 nucleotides matching TRBD1. Trimming removed 4 bases from V and 3 bases from J; junction bases left unmatched: 6. Germline CDR1 is LGHNA and CDR2 is YSLEER. The CDR3 runs 16 residues. CDR3 residues: CASSRQGQGLYNEQFF. Written as DNA, the CDR3 is TGCGCCAGCAGCCGCCAGGGACAGGGGCTCTACAATGAGCAGTTCTTC.

The V gene is TRBV18, the J gene TRBJ2-5; a weak D match, TRBD1 (5 bases). The V gene lost 2 bases and the J gene lost 5 bases, with 15 bases spanning the gap. Germline V lookup: CDR1 KGHSH, CDR2 LQKENI. This CDR3 region has 15 residues. The CDR3 DNA sequence: TGTGCCAGCTCACCATGTTGTCCGAAGGGGGAGACCCAGTACTTC. It codes for CASSPCCPKGETQYF.

The sample holds a few counts of this clone. The CDR3 DNA sequence: TGTGCCAGCAGTCCACCGACAGGGCGGGGTGGCTACACCTTC. Amino acid sequence: CASSPPTGRGGYTF. The chain employs TRBV6-5 and TRBJ1-2; 7 nucleotides line up with TRBD1. This CDR3 spans 14 amino acids. Germline assignment: CDR1 MNHEY and CDR2 SVGAGI. Losses at the gene ends were 5 bases for V and 7 bases for J; bases not matched to a gene: 10.

The genes are TRBV6-1 and TRBJ1-3, with D hard to call. Germline V gives CDR1 MNHNS, CDR2 SASEGT. This CDR3 has 14 amino acids. The V and J ends lost 8 bases and 4 bases respectively, with 15 bases between them. Here the CDR3 reads CASSRSDFGNTIYF. CDR3 nucleotide sequence: TGTGCCAGCTCCCGGTCAGACTTCGGAAACACCATATATTTT.